The 18 T cell receptor beta chains below all came from one sample that was sequenced in a study of monozygotic twins with inflammatory bowel disease. TCRdb reprocessed the 5' RACE reads and stores each CDR3 protein as one record, lacking DNA. Its clone listing holds about 380,000 distinct CDR3 sequences. Material for sequencing was blood. The receptors derive from a human donor with ulcerative colitis or Crohn's disease, or a healthy co-twin of an affected twin (not recorded which).

The chain links TRBV10-3 to TRBJ2-7. The CDR3 covers 11 residues. Germline V gene data show CDR1 as ENHRY and CDR2 as SYGVKD. The CDR3 loop is CAIRAFYEQYF.

The V call is TRBV7-2, the J call TRBJ1-2; the TCRdb call, TRBD1, lacks DNA for checking. CDR1 is SGHTA, CDR2 FQGNSA, per germline. This CDR3 comprises 16 residues. The CDR3 here is CASSLDRRVGSYGYTF.

The chain recombines TRBV6-2 or TRBV6-3 with TRBJ2-7; TCRdb lists TRBD1, though no DNA is available to test this call. This CDR3 region has 17 residues. Germline CDR1 MNHEY, CDR2 SVGEGT. CDR3 amino acids: CASTYASWTGGSYEQYF.

This sequence joins TRBV28 and TRBJ2-7; there is no DNA to check the TCRdb D call of TRBD1. Germline V gene sequence: CDR1 MDHEN, CDR2 SYDVKM. The CDR3 runs to 15 residues. CDR3: CASSPGTWVAYEQYF.

The chain joins TRBV9 to TRBJ2-5. CDR3 size: 15 residues. Germline assignment: CDR1 SGDLS and CDR2 YYNGEE. The CDR3 loop is CASSVDVTPQETQYF.

This chain links TRBV4-2 with TRBJ2-3; TCRdb's assignment of TRBD2 cannot be checked, as there is no DNA. The CDR3 contains 14 residues. Germline loops: CDR1 LGHNA, CDR2 YNFKEQ. This CDR3 is CASSQDGGADTQYF.

The genes are TRBV12-3 or TRBV12-4 and TRBJ2-3; TCRdb's D call of TRBD2 is untestable without DNA. The CDR3 covers 14 residues. CDR3 amino acids: CASSEASGTDTQYF.

The chain combines TRBV5-5 with TRBJ2-2; the D call from TCRdb, TRBD2, cannot be confirmed without DNA. This CDR3 region has 17 residues. Germline V CDR1 and CDR2: SGHKS, YYEKEE (reference sequence). CDR3 residues: CASSIQTSEGATGELFF.

This chain uses TRBV29-1 with TRBJ2-7; TCRdb's assignment of TRBD1 cannot be checked, as there is no DNA. CDR1 is SQVTM and CDR2 is ANQGSEA in the germline V gene. This CDR3 comprises 12 residues. This chain's CDR3 is CSVDAGEDEQYF.

The V call is TRBV12-3 or TRBV12-4, the J call TRBJ1-2; checking the TCRdb D call of TRBD1 is not possible without DNA. CDR3 length: 13 amino acids. The CDR3: CASRGVVPYGYTF.

V is TRBV7-2 and J is TRBJ2-7; checking the TCRdb D call of TRBD1 is not possible without DNA. CDR1 is SGHTA, CDR2 FQGNSA, per germline. The length of the CDR3 is 13 residues. The CDR3 here is CASSLPGHYEQYF.

The J gene is TRBJ2-3, the V gene TRBV12-3 or TRBV12-4; the D call of TRBD1 rests on TCRdb alone, since no DNA is present to check it. CDR3 length: 13 residues. The CDR3 sequence: CASSGIITDTQYF.

V and J are TRBV5-1 and TRBJ2-1; TCRdb's D call of TRBD2 is untestable without DNA. CDR1 and CDR2 from the germline V gene are SGHRS and YFSETQ. CDR3 length: 16 residues. CDR3 protein: CASSEAGGRSYNEQFF.

The chain joins TRBV12-3 or TRBV12-4 to TRBJ2-3; as DNA is missing, the TRBD1 call by TCRdb cannot be tested. The CDR3 has 14 residues. The CDR3: CASSLTGARDTQYF.

The chain is built from TRBV4-3 and TRBJ2-7; without DNA, the TCRdb call of TRBD2 cannot be checked. The CDR3 sequence is 18 residues long. Germline V lookup: CDR1 LGHNA, CDR2 YSLEER. The CDR3 protein is CASSQLAGGPFISYEQYF.

V and J are TRBV6-2 or TRBV6-3 and TRBJ1-1. CDR3 length equals 13 residues. Germline loops: CDR1 MNHEY, CDR2 SVGEGT. CDR3 residues: CASSDSLNTEAFF.

The rearrangement links TRBV5-6 to TRBJ2-5; there is no DNA to check the TCRdb D call of TRBD2. Germline CDR1 reads SGHDT; CDR2 reads YYEEEE. The length of the CDR3 is 19 residues. The CDR3: CASSRTPKNMMRGPETQYF.

The chain uses TRBV29-1 and TRBJ1-3. The CDR3 covers 12 residues. Germline-derived CDR1 and CDR2 are SQVTM and ANQGSEA. The CDR3: CSVFETGNTIYF. The full variable domain, its missing parts supplied by reference TRBV29-1 and TRBJ1-3, is SAVISQKPSRDICQRGTSLTIQCQVDSQVTMMFWYRQQPGQSLTLIATANQGSEATYESGFVIDKFPISRPNLTFSTLTVSNMSPEDSSIYLCSVFETGNTIYFGEGSWLTVV.